This T cell receptor beta chain was recovered during a study of memory CD4+ T cells and cytomegalovirus serostatus (dated by TCRdb to 2018 to 2020). About the investigation overall: The approximately 35 healthy Belgian adults in the cohort included 9 who were CMV seropositive and roughly 25 who were CMV seronegative. CD4+ memory TCRbeta repertoires of a Belgian cohort with known cytomegalovirus serostatus were sequenced in order to replicate a published TCR-based CMV serostatus classifier. Results and caveats for the whole study, not just this receptor: The results were interpreted as suggesting that the CMV-associated TCR signature is mostly present in the CD4+ memory repertoire. Unlike the original study, which covered naive and memory CD4+ and CD8+ populations, the Belgian study sequenced only CD4+CD45RO+ memory cells. On the Belgian cohort, the classifier based on the original framework reached a median bootstrapped AUC of about 0.95, with a 95% CI of 0.76-1.00. Among the 150 to 200 previously reported CMV-associated TCRbeta sequences, approximately 70 showed up in the CD4+ memory repertoires, with each one found in between one and five individuals. CMV serostatus prediction reached a median bootstrapped AUC of roughly 0.96 with the original framework and just under 0.93 with a US-trained random forest.

On this clone: Its target antigen remains unknown. Base qualities are not at hand, and no much larger clone is one base apart.

Including cysteine and phenylalanine, the CDR3 has 14 amino acids. CDR3 DNA only is kept here, 42 bases in frame from base 1. The V end loses 6 bases and the J end loses 8 bases, and a stretch of 19 bases separates them. As encoded in the germline V gene, CDR1 is SGHTA while CDR2 is FQGNSA. A FACSAria II was used to sort memory CD4+ T cells, defined as single viable CD3+CD4+CD8-CD45RO+ cells. CMV serostatus was determined using a Roche Elecsys assay that detects serum IgG against CMV pp150, pp28, p38 and p52. Once the samples were thawed, total CD4+ T cells were enriched through positive selection using CD4 magnetic microbeads. The samples came from a different study that was designed specifically to examine the CD4+ T cell memory repertoire. Peripheral blood mononuclear cells were isolated and cryopreserved according to standard operating procedures, and serum was stored at -80 degrees C. The staining used CD3-PerCP (BW264/56), CD4-APC (RPA-T4), CD45RO-PE (UCHT1) and CD8-Pacific Orange (3B5) antibodies, and Sytox blue was used to exclude non-viable cells.

The Quick-DNA Microprep Kit was used to extract genomic DNA from the sorted cells. TCRbeta DNA was amplified with the immunoSEQ hsTCRbeta kit following the manufacturer's protocol. An Illumina MiSeq instrument was used to sequence the TCRbeta libraries. The study's processing was this. Following removal of out-of-frame sequences, more than 2,000,000 distinct TCRbeta sequences were retained, with an average of about 70,000 per individual. Each individual was scored using the number of around 180 previously reported CMV-associated TCRbeta sequences that the individual carried and the total number of productive distinct TCRbeta sequences. A beta-binomial model was reimplemented in Python, and random forests from scikit-learn, run with default parameters, were trained on data from the US cohort. On the Belgian cohort, classifier performance was reported as the median AUC, along with percentile confidence intervals, across 10,000 bootstrap iterations. Held by TCRdb, this immuneACCESS table contains in-frame sequences only and omits some clones. Under half of the omission traces to an unresolved V gene where checked; the cause of the rest is unknown. D and trimming come from the DNA, and the V and J calls and clone size come from that table. This sample lists about 52,000 clones; about four fifths were detected once. The top ten hold roughly 2% of the sample.

The sequence is built from TRBV7-2 and TRBJ1-1; TRBD1 is perhaps the D gene, given 5 matching bases. The clonotype comes from an adult in good health and CMV-seropositive. Sequencing was carried out using memory CD4+ T cells from blood. The CDR3 sequence is CASRYTTGPQEAFF. The nucleotide sequence is given as TGTGCCAGCAGGTACACTACGGGACCTCAAGAAGCTTTCTTT.